The T cell receptor beta chain under discussion was sequenced for a study of shared clonotypes between healthy human individuals. Turning to the study itself: There were three CD4 naive, three CD4 memory, two CD8 naive and one CD8 memory plates per donor.

Original handling: Sequence data from immunoSEQ were junction-only and lacked quality scores; consequently, filtering differed. Produced via immunoSEQ multiplex PCR; TCRdb's table is partial and in-frame only. V and J calls and clone size are copied from that table; D and trimming were computed from the DNA. The data show 100,000 to 130,000 clones, about 70% seen once. This clone has more than one count but fewer than ten. Its antigen is currently unknown. The germline V gene has CDR1 MDHEN and CDR2 SYDVKM. The CDR3 is 14 amino acids. V was clipped by 8 bases and J by 3 bases; unmatched bases: 7. General study findings and limits: Among donors, sharing of clonotypes was expected to be affected by sequencing depth. Non-shared clonotypes had lower generation probabilities than those shared by all four donors.

The specimen was memory CD8+ T cells sorted from blood. Subset defined: CD45RO+ cells pooled with CCR7-negative TemRA cells. The TCR originated in a woman younger than 45 in good health. The V call is TRBV28, the J call TRBJ2-7; 10 bases are shared with TRBD2. This CDR3 reads CASGSLAGSYEQYF. The CDR3 nucleotides are TGTGCCAGCGGTTCACTAGCGGGAAGCTACGAGCAGTACTTC.